The rows below give T cell receptor beta chains drawn from one sample of a study of blood T cell repertoires in COVID-19. The assay was immunoSEQ multiplex PCR, and TCRdb's table has in-frame clones only and misses some. The data contain more than 95,000 clones, roughly 87% of them singletons. Input material: peripheral blood. The receptor source for this set is a man aged 80 or over with active or convalescent COVID-19. Both conserved end residues are part of each CDR3. A D gene is named only where the DNA matches it firmly.

V,D,J,DNA,CDR3
TRBV2,TRBD2,TRBJ2-1,TGTGCCAGCAGTGGACTAGCGGGAGGGTTTGAGCAGTTCTTC,CASSGLAGGFEQFF
TRBV19,TRBD2,TRBJ2-7,TGTGCCAGTAGTTCCCCATGGACTAGCGGGATATCTCCCGAGCAGTACTTC,CASSSPWTSGISPEQYF
TRBV7-9,TRBD1,TRBJ1-2,TGTGCCAGCAGCTTAGAGGGGGTGACAGGGAGTGGCTACACCTTC,CASSLEGVTGSGYTF
TRBV6-4,TRBD1,TRBJ2-1,TGTGCCAGCAGTGACTCGGGACAGGGGTTCGAGCAGTTCTTC,CASSDSGQGFEQFF
TRBV7-9,TRBD1,TRBJ1-2,TGTGCCAGCAGCCTCCGGGACAGTACCTATGGCTACACCTTC,CASSLRDSTYGYTF
TRBV30,-,TRBJ1-5,TGTGCCTGGAGGACGGGGATGGATCAGCCCCAGCATTTT,CAWRTGMDQPQHF
TRBV6-6,-,TRBJ2-1,TGTGCCAGCAGTTACAGAGGACAGTACGACAATGAGCAGTTCTTC,CASSYRGQYDNEQFF
TRBV3-1/TRBV3-2,-,TRBJ1-1,TGTGCCAGCAGCCAAGGGCTTTCGGGCACTGAAGCTTTCTTT,CASSQGLSGTEAFF
TRBV2,TRBD2,TRBJ2-7,TGTGCCAGCAGTCCGCTCCGAGGACTAGCGGGTTACGAGCAGTACTTC,CASSPLRGLAGYEQYF
TRBV19,TRBD1,TRBJ2-3,TGTGCCAGTAAAGGACAGGGGACCTCCAATGGGATAGATACGCAGTATTTT,CASKGQGTSNGIDTQYF
TRBV5-8,TRBD1,TRBJ1-2,TGTGCCAGCCGGGACAGGGTCGGCTATGGCTACACCTTC,CASRDRVGYGYTF
TRBV4-3,TRBD2,TRBJ2-1,TGCGCCAGCAGCCAATTAGCGGGATGGAGAAATGAGCAGTTCTTC,CASSQLAGWRNEQFF
TRBV5-1,TRBD2,TRBJ2-2,TGCGCCAGCAGCTCCCTCGCGGGGGTATCGAACACCGGGGAGCTGTTTTTT,CASSSLAGVSNTGELFF
TRBV19,TRBD1,TRBJ2-3,TGTGCCAGCCGTAACAGGGGTGGTTCAGATACGCAGTATTTT,CASRNRGGSDTQYF
TRBV6-5,-,TRBJ2-5,TGTGCCAGCAGTTACTCCCAGGCGCCGGGATGGGAGACCCAGTACTTC,CASSYSQAPGWETQYF
TRBV20-1,-,TRBJ2-3,TGCAGTGCTAGTTCCGGGGGTACAGATACGCAGTATTTT,CSASSGGTDTQYF
TRBV30,-,TRBJ1-2,TGTGCCTGGAGTGTAGGAGGTGGATATGGCTACACCTTC,CAWSVGGGYGYTF
TRBV11-1,-,TRBJ1-4,TGTGCCAGCAGCCCTCAACAGGGACGGAATGAAAAACTGTTTTTT,CASSPQQGRNEKLFF
TRBV4-2,-,TRBJ1-2,TGTGCCAGCAGCCAAGATTTGGGGGGTAACTATGGCTACACCTTC,CASSQDLGGNYGYTF
TRBV28,TRBD2,TRBJ2-2,TGTGCCAGCACTAGCGGGGGCCAGCACACCGGGGAGCTGTTTTTT,CASTSGGQHTGELFF
TRBV28,TRBD1,TRBJ1-1,TGTGCCAGCAGTACTACAGGGGGCACTGAAGCTTTCTTT,CASSTTGGTEAFF
TRBV4-1,TRBD1,TRBJ2-7,TGCGCCAGCAGCCAAGCGGCCGGACAGGGGCTCGCCTACGAGCAGTACTTC,CASSQAAGQGLAYEQYF